The 17 T cell receptor beta chains below come from one sample, sequenced in a study of blood T cell repertoires in COVID-19. Some clones are missing from TCRdb's copy, which holds only in-frame ones; the method was immunoSEQ multiplex PCR. The sample lists about 180,000 clones, around 85% occurring once. The sequencing sample was made of peripheral blood. Source of these receptors: a man older than 75 with COVID-19, enrolled during active disease.

This clone was detected only once. The rearrangement links TRBV29-1 to TRBJ1-2, with D hard to call. The CDR3 spans 13 residues. The germline V and J ends were trimmed by 3 bases and 2 bases, with 10 bases remaining between them. From germline, CDR1 is SQVTM and CDR2 ANQGSEA. The CDR3: CSVETQVNYGYTF. The CDR3 DNA follows: TGCAGCGTTGAGACGCAGGTCAACTATGGCTACACCTTC.

The V call is TRBV7-8, the J call TRBJ1-4; TRBD1 is a possible D gene (5 bases). Trimming removed 3 bases at V and 8 bases at J, with 13 bases between. The germline V gene has CDR1 SGHVS and CDR2 FQNEAQ. The CDR3 is 14 residues long. The CDR3 here is CASSLVRGGEKLFF. Here the CDR3 DNA reads TGTGCCAGCAGCTTGGTTAGGGGAGGCGAAAAACTGTTTTTT.

The chain carries TRBV6-6 and TRBJ1-5, with D possibly TRBD1 on 6 matching bases. Germline lookup yields CDR1 MNHNY and CDR2 SVGAGI (reference sequence). This CDR3 is built from 14 residues. Between the trimmed V and J ends, which lost 0 bases and 7 bases, there was a span of 10 bases. The DNA of the CDR3 is TGTGCCAGCAGTTACTCGGGGGGGGCCCAGCCCCAGCATTTT. It specifies CASSYSGGAQPQHF.

This clone was seen a few times. The rearrangement joins TRBV7-6 to TRBJ1-6; D gene uncertain. Trimming shortened V by 1 base and J by 0 bases, and 7 bases separated the two germline ends. Germline V lookup: CDR1 SGHVS, CDR2 FNYEAQ. The CDR3 contains 16 residues. DNA of the CDR3: TGTGCCAGCAGCTTAGGAGAAAGCTCCTATAATTCACCCCTCCACTTT. Translation: CASSLGESSYNSPLHF.

The chain combines TRBV5-1 with TRBJ1-1; the D is unclear. Looked up from germline, CDR1 is SGHRS and CDR2 is YFSETQ. The V gene lost 1 base and the J gene lost 4 bases, with 14 bases spanning the gap. The CDR3 sequence is 15 residues long. The CDR3 region is CASSLTAGMGTEAFF. As DNA, the CDR3 is TGCGCCAGCAGCTTGACGGCGGGTATGGGCACTGAAGCTTTCTTT.

The chain carries TRBV12-5 and TRBJ2-2, with 7 bases lining up with TRBD1. V lost 5 bases to trimming and J lost 3 bases; unmatched junction nucleotides: 6. This CDR3 has 15 amino acids. The germline gives CDR1 LGHNT, CDR2 FRNRAP. The CDR3 loop is CASGLGQIHTGELFF. The DNA of the CDR3 is TGTGCTAGTGGTCTGGGACAGATCCACACCGGGGAGCTGTTTTTT.

This chain connects TRBV2 to TRBJ2-3; 9 bases map to TRBD1. The germline V gene has CDR1 SNHLY and CDR2 FYNNEI. The CDR3 has 14 amino acids. V trimming: 6 bases; J trimming: 1 base; junction bases outside the gene matches: 2. The CDR3 spells CASRGQGGTDTQYF. The DNA of the CDR3 is TGTGCCAGCAGGGGACAGGGTGGCACAGATACGCAGTATTTT.

This clone was detected once. This chain links TRBV5-1 with TRBJ2-1, with 12 bases that match TRBD2. Germline lookup yields CDR1 SGHRS and CDR2 YFSETQ. The V segment lost 4 bases and the J segment 7 bases; nucleotides outside the gene matches: 6. This CDR3 spans 15 amino acids. CDR3 bases: TGCGCCAGCAGCGCGACTAGCGGGGGCCCAAATGAGCAGTTCTTC. This gives the protein CASSATSGGPNEQFF. Full variable domain (remainder filled in from reference TRBV5-1 and TRBJ2-1): KAGVTQTPRYLIKTRGQQVTLSCSPISGHRSVSWYQQTPGQGLQFLFEYFSETQRNKGNFPGRFSGRQFSNSRSEMNVSTLELGDSALYLCASSATSGGPNEQFFGPGTRLTVL.

Concerning this clone itself: This sample includes further DNA sequences coding for the same CDR3. This rearrangement joins TRBV18 to TRBJ1-5; D perhaps matches TRBD1 (6 bases). Trimming took off 2 bases at V and 1 base at J, with 6 bases between the two ends. The CDR3 totals 14 residues. Germline loops: CDR1 KGHSH, CDR2 LQKENI. The CDR3 DNA follows: TGTGCCAGCTCACCAGACAGGAGCAATCAGCCCCAGCATTTT. It codes for CASSPDRSNQPQHF.

J is TRBJ1-1 and V is TRBV28, with D tentatively TRBD1 (5 bases). The CDR3 has 13 residues. V shed 8 bases and J shed 5 bases, with 15 bases lying between them. Germline V CDR1 and CDR2: MDHEN, SYDVKM. The chain's CDR3 is CASVAGGWTEAFF. The CDR3, as DNA: TGTGCCAGCGTGGCGGGGGGGTGGACTGAAGCTTTCTTT.

The rearrangement joins TRBV5-6 to TRBJ2-7; 10 bases agree with TRBD2. CDR1 SGHDT and CDR2 YYEEEE come from the germline V gene. This CDR3 spans 13 amino acids. Losses at the gene ends were 4 bases for V and 2 bases for J; bases not matched to a gene: 0. The CDR3 DNA is TGTGCCAGCAGCACTAGCGGGGCCTACGAGCAGTACTTC. Its protein product is CASSTSGAYEQYF.

This chain uses TRBV2 with TRBJ2-2, with D possibly matching TRBD1 (6 bases). Germline values: CDR1 SNHLY, CDR2 FYNNEI. Trimming took 4 bases from V and 0 from J, leaving 6 bases between them. The CDR3 consists of 14 residues. The CDR3 DNA sequence: TGTGCCAGCAGTGGGACAGCGAACACCGGGGAGCTGTTTTTT. Translation gives CASSGTANTGELFF.

This clone was found once. The chain employs TRBV6-5 and TRBJ1-1; 9 nucleotides align to TRBD1. J lost 5 bases, V lost 4 bases, and 8 bases had no gene match. The CDR3 runs to 15 residues. Germline CDR1 and CDR2: MNHEY and SVGAGI. CDR3 amino acids: CASSSLLQGATEAFF. The CDR3 DNA reads TGTGCCAGCAGTTCACTTTTACAGGGGGCAACTGAAGCTTTCTTT.

The CDR3 bases are TGTGCCAGCAGCCAGGGAGGGGGGGACATTCAGTACTTC. This codes for CASSQGGGDIQYF. The genes are TRBV11-3 and TRBJ2-4; D might be TRBD2 (7 bases). V was clipped by 5 bases and J by 8 bases, with 13 bases between them. The V gene's germline CDR1 is SGHNT and CDR2 YENEEA. This CDR3 spans 13 amino acids.

This clone appeared once. The CDR3 bases are TGTGCCAGCAGCCTCCGGGGTGCTAATGAAAAACTGTTTTTT. Its translation is CASSLRGANEKLFF. The rearrangement uses TRBV3-1 (or the pseudogene TRBV3-2) and TRBJ1-4, with no clear D. V was cut by 4 bases and J by 3 bases, with 9 bases left in between. Germline CDR1 is LGHDT and CDR2 is YNNKEL (reference sequence). The CDR3 runs to 14 residues.

The genes are TRBV5-4 and TRBJ1-1; D unclear. Trimming left V 0 bases short and J 3 bases short, with 12 bases between. In germline, CDR1 is SGHNT, CDR2 YYREEE (reference sequence). The CDR3 consists of 15 residues. The CDR3 is CASSLGSEVDTEAFF. CDR3 coding DNA: TGTGCCAGCAGCTTGGGCTCGGAGGTTGACACTGAAGCTTTCTTT.

The chain is built from TRBV27 and TRBJ2-5; 9 positions agree with TRBD1. The J segment lost 1 base and the V segment lost 6 bases, leaving 0 bases of the junction unmatched. Per germline, CDR1 MNHEY and CDR2 SMNVEV (reference sequence). The length of the CDR3 is 13 residues. Written as DNA, the CDR3 is TGTGCCAGCAGGACAGGGGGCCAAGAGACCCAGTACTTC. It codes for CASRTGGQETQYF.